The rows below give T cell receptor beta chains drawn from one sample of a study of T cell responses to AZD1222 COVID-19 vaccine. TCRdb's table, derived via immunoSEQ multiplex PCR, lists solely in-frame clones and lacks some. The sample yields 150,000 to 180,000 clones, over 85% seen once. The sequenced sample was peripheral blood, obtained on day 0 of AZD1222 vaccination. The receptors originated from an adult in good health. The CDR3 runs from the conserved cysteine through the conserved F or W. The D gene is left open where the match is weak. Size is omitted from some rows. Given values are once, few, many or a class for expanded clones.

v_gene	d_gene	abundance	j_gene	CDR3aa	CDR3nt
TRBV7-6	-	-	TRBJ1-4	CASSFAAGANEKLFF	TGTGCCAGCAGCTTTGCGGCGGGGGCTAATGAAAAACTGTTTTTT
TRBV5-1	-	once	TRBJ2-5	CASSFKETQYF	TGCGCCAGCAGCTTCAAAGAGACCCAGTACTTC
TRBV10-1	-	-	TRBJ2-1	CASSRGQETNEQFF	TGCGCCAGCTCCCGGGGGCAGGAGACCAATGAGCAGTTCTTC
TRBV10-3	-	once	TRBJ2-1	CAISPESGISYNEQFF	TGTGCCATCAGCCCTGAGTCGGGAATCTCCTACAATGAGCAGTTCTTC
TRBV5-6	TRBD1	few	TRBJ1-1	CASSLGQVDSGSSGFF	TGTGCCAGCAGCCTGGGACAGGTTGATTCGGGTTCCAGTGGTTTCTTT
TRBV5-1	-	-	TRBJ1-2	CASSPDRLEGYGYTF	TGCGCCAGCAGCCCCGACAGGCTCGAGGGCTATGGCTACACCTTC
TRBV29-1	-	-	TRBJ1-5	CSAKGSNQPQHF	TGCAGCGCTAAGGGGAGCAATCAGCCCCAGCATTTT
TRBV5-4	-	-	TRBJ2-2	CASSFPRGAQNTGELFF	TGTGCCAGCAGCTTTCCCCGGGGGGCGCAGAACACCGGGGAGCTGTTTTTT
TRBV9	TRBD1	-	TRBJ1-6	CASSAPETGGRYNSPLHF	TGTGCCAGCAGCGCTCCTGAAACAGGGGGCAGATATAATTCACCCCTCCACTTT
TRBV19	-	-	TRBJ1-2	CASSILNYGYTF	TGTGCCAGTAGTATTCTTAACTATGGCTACACCTTC
TRBV5-1	-	-	TRBJ2-2	CASSPNPDRNTGELFF	TGCGCCAGCAGCCCCAACCCGGACAGGAACACCGGGGAGCTGTTTTTT
TRBV7-2	-	few	TRBJ1-4	CASSPGPQGTNEKLFF	TGTGCCAGCAGCCCGGGCCCTCAAGGCACTAATGAAAAACTGTTTTTT
TRBV19	-	-	TRBJ1-1	CASTIGPMNTEAFF	TGTGCCAGTACTATCGGTCCTATGAACACTGAAGCTTTCTTT
TRBV9	TRBD1	-	TRBJ1-3	CASSVGGGLGNTIYF	TGTGCCAGCAGCGTAGGAGGGGGCCTGGGAAACACCATATATTTT
TRBV5-1	-	-	TRBJ2-3	CASSLAVLVDTQYF	TGCGCCAGCAGCTTGGCTGTTCTGGTAGATACGCAGTATTTT
TRBV6-5	-	-	TRBJ1-2	CASRWGHGYTF	TGTGCCAGCAGGTGGGGCCATGGCTACACCTTC
TRBV7-6	TRBD2	-	TRBJ2-3	CASSPASGDYTQYF	TGTGCCAGCAGCCCCGCTAGCGGGGACTATACGCAGTATTTT
TRBV5-6	-	-	TRBJ1-1	CASSLMSGKDSTEAFF	TGTGCCAGCAGCTTGATGTCAGGGAAGGATAGTACCGAAGCTTTCTTT
TRBV24-1	TRBD2	-	TRBJ2-1	CATSDSKRGDHNEQFF	TGTGCCACCAGTGATTCGAAGCGGGGGGACCACAATGAGCAGTTCTTC
TRBV5-8	-	-	TRBJ2-1	CASSQQGMTYNEQFF	TGTGCCAGCAGCCAACAAGGAATGACCTACAATGAGCAGTTCTTC
TRBV5-1	-	few	TRBJ2-7	CASSLTGGTEQYF	TGCGCCAGCAGCTTGACGGGCGGGACCGAGCAGTACTTC
TRBV2	TRBD1	-	TRBJ1-1	CASTGTGSTEAFF	TGTGCCAGCACCGGGACAGGGAGCACTGAAGCTTTCTTT
TRBV27	-	-	TRBJ1-5	CASSVRASNQPQHF	TGTGCCAGCAGTGTCCGGGCCTCAAATCAGCCCCAGCATTTT
TRBV9	-	-	TRBJ1-4	CASSADGATNEKLFF	TGTGCCAGCAGCGCGGACGGAGCAACTAATGAAAAACTGTTTTTT
TRBV7-9	-	-	TRBJ2-1	CASSLGSDGNEQFF	TGTGCCAGCAGCTTAGGGTCTGATGGCAATGAGCAGTTCTTC
TRBV7-6	-	-	TRBJ1-5	CASSLGLTGGGQPQHF	TGTGCCAGCAGCTTAGGGTTGACGGGCGGGGGCCAGCCCCAGCATTTT
TRBV27	-	-	TRBJ1-1	CASTPDRYTEAFF	TGTGCCAGCACCCCCGACAGATACACTGAAGCTTTCTTT
TRBV3-1/TRBV3-2	-	-	TRBJ1-2	CASSSRPNSNYGYTF	TGTGCCAGCAGCTCCCGGCCTAACAGTAACTATGGCTACACCTTC
TRBV18	TRBD1	once	TRBJ1-2	CASSPTSDRDGYGYTF	TGTGCCAGCTCCCCTACTTCGGACAGGGATGGCTATGGCTACACCTTC
TRBV27	-	-	TRBJ1-5	CASSLDAMNQPQHF	TGTGCCAGCAGTTTGGACGCAATGAATCAGCCCCAGCATTTT
TRBV13	-	-	TRBJ2-7	CASSFGRGAYEQYF	TGTGCCAGCAGCTTCGGCAGGGGAGCCTACGAGCAGTACTTC
TRBV25-1	-	-	TRBJ2-6	CASSGGGLSGANVLTF	TGTGCCAGCAGTGGTGGGGGTCTCTCTGGGGCCAACGTCCTGACTTTC
TRBV9	TRBD1	-	TRBJ2-7	CASSRRTGMNYEQYF	TGTGCCAGCAGCCGAAGGACAGGGATGAACTACGAGCAGTACTTC
TRBV20-1	-	-	TRBJ2-1	CSASSLYNEQFF	TGCAGTGCTAGTTCACTCTACAATGAGCAGTTCTTC
TRBV5-1	TRBD1	-	TRBJ1-1	CASRLTGMNTEAFF	TGCGCCAGCAGGTTGACAGGGATGAACACTGAAGCTTTCTTT
TRBV7-8	TRBD2	-	TRBJ2-5	CASSLPGGQSATQYF	TGTGCCAGCAGCCTTCCGGGAGGGCAGTCGGCGACCCAGTACTTC
TRBV7-8	TRBD1	-	TRBJ2-6	CASSLVGQGASGANVLTF	TGTGCCAGCAGCTTAGTAGGACAGGGGGCGTCTGGGGCCAACGTCCTGACTTTC
TRBV6-2/TRBV6-3	-	few	TRBJ2-2	CASSLSGGELFF	TGTGCCAGCAGTTTGAGCGGCGGGGAGCTGTTTTTT
TRBV28	-	few	TRBJ1-4	CASRPHREGNEKLFF	TGTGCCAGCAGGCCACACAGGGAGGGTAATGAAAAACTGTTTTTT
TRBV25-1	-	-	TRBJ1-6	CASSPGQHNSPLHF	TGTGCCAGCAGCCCGGGACAACATAATTCACCCCTCCACTTT
TRBV6-5	TRBD2	-	TRBJ2-3	CASTGGIATDTQYF	TGTGCCAGCACGGGGGGTATAGCCACAGATACGCAGTATTTT
TRBV2	TRBD2	few	TRBJ2-2	CASKALAGAGELFF	TGTGCCAGCAAAGCTTTAGCGGGAGCCGGGGAGCTGTTTTTT
TRBV18	-	-	TRBJ2-7	CASSPGLDHEQYF	TGTGCCAGCTCACCTGGTTTGGATCACGAGCAGTACTTC
TRBV10-2	TRBD1	-	TRBJ1-3	CASLRTGENTIYF	TGCGCCAGCCTCCGGACAGGGGAAAACACCATATATTTT
TRBV9	-	-	TRBJ2-7	CASSPFRETYEQYF	TGTGCCAGCAGCCCCTTCCGGGAGACCTACGAGCAGTACTTC
TRBV7-3	TRBD1	few	TRBJ2-6	CASSPRTGDLSGANVLTF	TGTGCCAGCAGCCCAAGGACAGGCGACTTATCTGGGGCCAACGTCCTGACTTTC
TRBV28	-	-	TRBJ1-1	CASSLSTDFGAFF	TGTGCCAGCAGTCTATCTACAGATTTCGGAGCTTTCTTT
TRBV7-7	TRBD1	-	TRBJ2-5	CASSLDTNRGGETQYF	TGTGCTAGCAGCTTAGACACCAACAGGGGCGGGGAGACCCAGTACTTC
TRBV27	TRBD2	-	TRBJ2-7	CASTAGGAYEQYF	TGTGCCAGCACTGCGGGAGGGGCCTACGAGCAGTACTTC
TRBV3-1/TRBV3-2	TRBD1	-	TRBJ2-7	CASSRSGTDYEQYF	TGTGCCAGCAGCCGATCCGGGACAGACTACGAGCAGTACTTC
TRBV12-5	TRBD1	-	TRBJ1-1	CASGYGTGAEAFF	TGTGCTAGTGGTTATGGTACAGGGGCTGAAGCTTTCTTT
TRBV28	-	-	TRBJ1-2	CASSSRYGYTF	TGTGCCAGCAGCTCTCGGTATGGCTACACCTTC
TRBV5-1	-	-	TRBJ2-1	CASSNLAAPPREQFF	TGCGCCAGCAGCAACTTAGCGGCCCCCCCGAGGGAGCAGTTCTTC